The rows below give T cell receptor beta chains drawn from one sample of a study of type 1 regulatory T cells. Via MiXCR, TCRdb re-called the reads, giving one row per CDR3 protein. This table holds about 100,000 distinct CDR3 sequences, roughly 31% found once. Material: CD4+ T cells, either the whole sample or a sorted fraction (not recorded which). The receptors originated from a human donor in good health. Both conserved end residues are part of each CDR3.

v_call cdr3_aa
TRBV20-1 CCGAVVNEQFF
TRBV7-2 CASSRNQETQYF
TRBV29-1 CSVEGGEETQYF
TRBV28 CASSSGTDEAFF
TRBV9 CASSVGGWETQYF
TRBV29-1 CSVRINTGAFF
TRBV20-1 CSSALLVGHYEQYF
TRBV11-2 CASSLGAGEGTKTQYF
TRBV5-1 CASSLASGSLGTQYF
TRBV29-1 CGSQEGRVEAFF
TRBV6-2/TRBV6-3 CASNDGANYGYTF
TRBV27 CASSSGQDRSGANVLTF
TRBV20-1 CSASGLLSYEQYF
TRBV19 CASIRGPNTGELFF
TRBV9 CASSEGASFTGELFF
TRBV7-2 CASSLPGGERDTQYF
TRBV24-1 CATALSQGQSPEQFF
TRBV20-1 CSAKRTGSGYEQYF
TRBV20-1 CSARVGTRYNEQFF
TRBV30 CAWSVGHDQPQHF
TRBV30 CAWSRANNQPQHF
TRBV14 CASSQGYNQPQHF
TRBV12-3/TRBV12-4 CASSRTSGRSTQYF
TRBV5-1 CASSKGPVMNTEAFF
TRBV5-1 CASSPRRGRANEQYF
TRBV5-4 CASSSGTSGNTGELFF
TRBV9 CASSVDPGGTNYGYTF
TRBV19 CASSITWTGNQPQHF
TRBV5-1 CASSLRASGRAWEQFF
TRBV5-1 CASSHSDSGANVLTF
TRBV7-2 CASTPRMEDIQYF
TRBV7-9 CASSGSGSVQETQYF
TRBV21-1 CTSSPRLAGAHEQYF
TRBV5-4 CASSTPKRERTDTQYF
TRBV19 CASEEWDRRNTGELFF
TRBV11-2 CASSSRGSGGEQFF
TRBV7-8 CASSLAGGYYGYTF
TRBV20-1 CSDSPTGPGRGYTF
TRBV20-1 CSARRVAGEETQYF
TRBV19 CASRPRTVETQYF
TRBV27 CASSALAEGKNIQYF
TRBV5-4 CASSRRSRAIPDTQYF
TRBV2 CASSEREAAYNEQFF
TRBV19 CASQGAGELFF
TRBV5-1 CASSEEGGLGYGYTF
TRBV5-1 CASSLTSDNEQFF
TRBV10-3 CAITPNQGNEQYF
TRBV3-1 CASSEQGKSRFYNEQFF
TRBV6-5 CASRAYRDRNTEAFF
TRBV12-3/TRBV12-4 CASSLATEAFF
TRBV9 CASSPRSDLSYEQYF
TRBV3-1 CASSQDGTRETQYF
TRBV20-1 CSADPKRNYEQYF
TRBV5-1 CASSLGRAPNTEAFF